Below, one TCR beta chain is given with its context. Nivolumab, ipilimumab, aspirin, low-dose cyclophosphamide and low-dose radiotherapy were all administered to the donors. Patients who could take part had advanced solid tumors with no tumor-infiltrating lymphocytes. The sample comes from a study of low-dose radiotherapy and immunotherapy resistance in tumors. cDNA synthesis used a TRAV/TRBV-specific primer set for both chains. Using a constant-region primer together with a V-primer adapter, TCRs were subjected to about 20 PCR cycles of amplification. Using its own MiXCR run on the reads, TCRdb lists one record per CDR3 protein. The sample consists of 15,000 to 20,000 distinct CDR3 sequences, roughly 70% of them appearing once. The sequence came from a human donor with advanced metastatic prostate, ovarian, gallbladder or colorectal cancer (not recorded which). This table probably holds off-target reads from a library built for another chain.

CDR3 amino acids: CASSNQTETNEKLFF. DNA of the CDR3: TGTGCCAGCAGCAATCAGACAGAAACTAATGAAAAACTGTTTTTT. This chain uses TRBV21-1 with TRBJ1-4; the table's D gene call, TRBD1, was not cross checked with the DNA. TRBV21-1 is deemed a pseudogene. The CDR3 totals 15 residues.